This T cell receptor beta chain derives from a study of blood T cell repertoires in COVID-19. Study-level information: The United States, Italy and Spain supplied acute and convalescent COVID-19 samples.

Per the authors' pipeline: The assay estimated nucleated cells by amplifying reference gene primers. Clones were read by immunoSEQ multiplex PCR, and TCRdb kept only the in-frame ones, dropping some. V, J and clone size were drawn from that table, and D and trimming were deduced from the DNA. The sample records 250,000 or so clones, around 85% being singletons. CDR1 is LGHDT, CDR2 YNNKEL, per germline (reference sequence). J lost 6 bases, V lost 3 bases, and 12 bases had no gene match. There are 16 residues in the CDR3. The study counted Cohort 3 donors as recovered given two negative PCRs, clearance, or symptom resolution.

This sequence originates from a woman aged 45-65 years who had recovered from COVID-19. The chain carries TRBV3-1 (or the pseudogene TRBV3-2) and TRBJ1-2; TRBD1 agrees at 8 bases. The sequenced sample consisted of PBMCs or T cells enriched from blood (not recorded which). CDR3 sequence (DNA): TGTGCCAGCAGCCACCCCCTAGGACAGGGTCCCCATGGCTACACCTTC. Amino acids: CASSHPLGQGPHGYTF.